The sample holds many counts of the clone carrying this TCR beta chain. The sample originates from a study of blood T cell repertoires in COVID-19. About the study: PBMCs, B-cell-depleted T cells, or T cells were the source of the cDNA or gDNA that made up the material.

Repertoires were generated with immunoSEQ multiplex PCR, while TCRdb's copy carries only in-frame clones and drops some. The sample includes fewer than 350,000 clones, just over 85% of them seen just once. V shed 8 bases and J shed 2 bases, with 10 bases lying between them. This CDR3 is built from 13 residues. CDR1 LNHDA and CDR2 SQIVND come from the germline V gene (reference sequence). V and J are TRBV19 and TRBJ1-5; D is unresolved. The sample comprised PBMCs or T cells enriched from blood (not recorded which). The receptor was isolated from a middle-aged woman with acute COVID-19. The CDR3 DNA is TGTGCCAGTCGGGATTTGGGCAATCAGCCCCAGCATTTT. Translated, it gives CASRDLGNQPQHF.